This T cell receptor (beta chain) was identified in a study of T-cell memory formation after mild COVID-19. Trimming took 1 base from V and 2 from J, leaving 14 bases between them. The CDR3 has 16 amino acids. CDR1 SGHAT and CDR2 FQNNGV come from the germline V gene. MiXCR was run by TCRdb on the 5' RACE reads, yielding one entry per CDR3 protein. The table records 110,000 to 150,000 distinct CDR3 sequences, 11% to 15% of them present only once. The chain couples TRBV11-2 to TRBJ1-1; perhaps TRBD1 as D (5 bases). The source of this sequence is an adult woman who had mild COVID-19 (a few samples of this study predate the infection). Cell type and time point are not known. Sequenced: PBMCs or a T cell subset sorted from them (not recorded which). CDR3 loop: CASSLGGIHFNTEAFF. CDR3 coding DNA: TGTGCCAGCAGCTTAGGGGGGATCCACTTCAACACTGAAGCTTTCTTT.